These 29 T cell receptor beta chains were sequenced from one sample in a study of CD8+ T cells in alopecia areata. The treatment was: oral pan-JAK inhibitor, 5-10 mg twice daily. After isolation, RNA underwent reverse transcription to generate cDNA as the sequencing template. The protocol was immunoSEQ multiplex PCR, while the TCRdb copy is restricted to in-frame clones and leaves out a portion. This sample has 80,000 or so clones, with around two thirds found just once. Specimen: CD8+ T cells sorted from blood, collected at week 24, from a patient treated with tofacitinib. All receptors derive from a human donor with alopecia areata.

This chain joins TRBV10-2 and TRBJ2-6; 13 nucleotides match TRBD2. The CDR3 runs 20 residues. Germline trimming cut 6 bases from V and 2 bases from J; bases unmatched to any gene: 13. The germline V gene encodes CDR1 WSHSY and CDR2 SAAADI. In nucleotides, the CDR3 is TGCGCCAGCAGACGGACTAGCGGGAGCTTGACTGAGCCTGGGGCCAACGTCCTGACTTTC. Protein product: CASRRTSGSLTEPGANVLTF.

The rearrangement uses TRBV5-1 and TRBJ2-1; 8 positions agree with TRBD2. Germline CDR1 is SGHRS and CDR2 is YFSETQ. The CDR3 covers 15 residues. Unmatched junction bases numbered 8, after V lost 4 bases and J lost 5 bases. CDR3 residues: CASSTGTRSHNEQFF. The DNA of the CDR3 is TGCGCCAGCAGCACCGGGACTAGGTCCCACAATGAGCAGTTCTTC.

The J gene is TRBJ2-7, the V gene TRBV7-7; 7 bases are shared with TRBD2. Germline lookup yields CDR1 SSHAT and CDR2 FNYEAQ (reference sequence). After removal of 5 bases from V and 3 bases from J, the junction contained 13 bases not matched to a gene. The CDR3 covers 16 residues. The CDR3: CASSPSGGSGVYEQYF. The CDR3 bases are TGTGCCAGCAGCCCATCGGGGGGTAGCGGTGTCTACGAGCAGTACTTC.

The CDR3 DNA follows: TGTGCCAGCAGTTACGGCAGGGGGCTCACAGATACGCAGTATTTT. Translating gives CASSYGRGLTDTQYF. V is TRBV6-5 and J is TRBJ2-3, with 8 bases lining up with TRBD1. The junction had 3 bases not matched to a gene; V was cut back by 2 bases and J by 2 bases. CDR1 and CDR2 (germline): MNHEY, SVGAGI. This CDR3 region has 15 residues.

The chain combines TRBV29-1 with TRBJ2-2; 7 nucleotides align to TRBD1. The CDR3 spans 14 residues. J lost 0 bases, V lost 4 bases, and 2 bases had no gene match. The germline V gene has CDR1 SQVTM and CDR2 ANQGSEA. CDR3 sequence (DNA): TGCAGCGTTGTGGGGACAGCGAACACCGGGGAGCTGTTTTTT. Protein product: CSVVGTANTGELFF.

This clone was seen more than once but under ten times. The gene calls are TRBV27 and TRBJ2-1; D is unclear. The CDR3 has 14 residues. Per the germline V gene, CDR1 is MNHEY and CDR2 is SMNVEV (reference sequence). Trimming stripped 3 bases from V and 7 bases from J, with 13 bases between. CDR3: CASSFGGPWNEQFF. In DNA, the CDR3 is TGTGCCAGCAGTTTCGGCGGCCCGTGGAATGAGCAGTTCTTC.

J is TRBJ1-1 and V is TRBV30; D is undetermined. The V and J ends lost 1 base and 0 bases respectively, with 6 bases between them. This CDR3 has 13 amino acids. The germline V gene encodes CDR1 GTSNPN and CDR2 SVGIG (reference sequence). The CDR3 DNA reads as TGTGCCTGGAGTGCCACACTGAACACTGAAGCTTTCTTT. Its translation is CAWSATLNTEAFF.

This rearrangement joins TRBV4-3 to TRBJ1-1; D may be TRBD1 (6 bases). Trimming cost V 3 bases and J 4 bases, with 9 bases left between them. The CDR3 runs 13 residues. CDR1 and CDR2 from the germline V gene are LGHNA and YSLEER. CDR3 region: CASSHQGGTEAFF. The DNA of the CDR3 is TGCGCCAGCAGCCATCAAGGGGGCACTGAAGCTTTCTTT.

The rearrangement joins TRBV18 to TRBJ2-7, with 8 bases lining up with TRBD1. The length of the CDR3 is 15 residues. V lost 0 bases and J lost 5; bases outside the gene matches: 6. The germline CDR1 and CDR2 sequences are KGHSH and LQKENI. The CDR3 region is CASSPPSVTGDEQYF. The CDR3 region has the DNA TGTGCCAGCTCACCACCTTCCGTGACAGGGGACGAGCAGTACTTC.

In its sample, this clone is large (0.1 to 1%). This chain connects TRBV15 to TRBJ2-3; 9 bases are a match to TRBD1. The CDR3 runs 15 residues. From germline, CDR1 is LNHNV and CDR2 YYDKDF (reference sequence). V dropped 6 bases and J dropped 2; count of bases not matched to a gene: 6. CDR3 DNA: TGTGCCACCAGTCAGGGACAGGGTGACACAGATACGCAGTATTTT. Encoded protein: CATSQGQGDTDTQYF.

The chain combines TRBV28 with TRBJ2-7; possibly TRBD2 for D (5 bases). CDR1 and CDR2 from the germline V gene are MDHEN and SYDVKM. The CDR3 runs to 14 residues. V lost 7 bases, J lost 0 bases, and 13 bases lay in between. CDR3 sequence: CASTEDSRSYEQYF. CDR3 DNA: TGTGCCAGCACCGAGGACTCGCGCTCCTACGAGCAGTACTTC.

This clone was counted a few times. V and J are TRBV7-9 and TRBJ1-1; D remains ambiguous. The CDR3 runs 15 residues. CDR1 is SEHNR, CDR2 FQNEAQ, per germline (reference sequence). V shed 5 bases and J shed 1 base, with 14 bases lying between them. The CDR3 bases are TGTGCCAGCAGCCCTGGGATTACAGCGAACACTGAAGCTTTCTTT. Translating gives CASSPGITANTEAFF.

This CDR3 is CASSLPGGYGYTF. The CDR3 coding sequence is TGTGCCAGCAGTTTACCCGGGGGCTATGGCTACACCTTC. The chain couples TRBV27 to TRBJ1-2; TRBD1 might be the D (5 bases). Trimming left V 2 bases short and J 4 bases short, with 8 bases between. CDR3 size: 13 residues. Germline lookup yields CDR1 MNHEY and CDR2 SMNVEV (reference sequence).

The gene calls are TRBV27 and TRBJ2-7; TRBD1 agrees at 7 bases. Germline V gives CDR1 MNHEY, CDR2 SMNVEV (reference sequence). There are 14 residues in the CDR3. V was clipped by 5 bases and J by 3 bases; unmatched bases: 7. CDR3 nucleotide sequence: TGTGCCAGCAGTCACAAGACAGGGAGCTACGAGCAGTACTTC. This sequence encodes CASSHKTGSYEQYF.

The chain joins TRBV7-8 to TRBJ2-7; tentatively, D is TRBD1 (5 bases). CDR1 is SGHVS and CDR2 is FQNEAQ in the germline V gene. V was pared by 5 bases and J by 4 bases, with 12 bases between. The CDR3 length is 13 residues. The CDR3 DNA is TGTGCCAGCAGCCAGGGTGGGGTTTACGAGCAGTACTTC. This encodes CASSQGGVYEQYF.

The genes are TRBV4-3 and TRBJ2-3; maybe TRBD2 (6 bases). CDR3 length: 15 amino acids. Germline-derived CDR1 and CDR2 are LGHNA and YSLEER. Trimming took off 6 bases at V and 1 base at J, with 14 bases between the two ends. The CDR3 loop reads CASRPGVSGTDTQYF. The CDR3 DNA reads as TGCGCCAGCAGACCGGGAGTTTCTGGCACAGATACGCAGTATTTT.

V and J are TRBV7-6 and TRBJ2-5, with D possibly TRBD1 on 5 matching bases. The germline CDR1 and CDR2 sequences are SGHVS and FNYEAQ. Deletions cut 6 bases from V and 4 bases from J, with 12 bases between. The CDR3 is 13 residues long. The DNA of the CDR3 is TGTGCCAGCAGTCTCAGGGTCAGAGAGACCCAGTACTTC. This codes for CASSLRVRETQYF.

This chain uses TRBV5-6 with TRBJ1-2; possibly TRBD1 for D (6 bases). Germline V gene sequence: CDR1 SGHDT, CDR2 YYEEEE. CDR3 length equals 15 residues. The V gene lost 2 bases and the J gene lost 8 bases, with 19 bases spanning the gap. The CDR3 spells CASSLQGSRIRGYTF. The CDR3 bases are TGTGCCAGCAGCTTACAGGGTTCCAGAATTCGGGGCTACACCTTC.

A few counts support this clone. The genes are TRBV5-1 and TRBJ2-3; 7 bases agree with TRBD2. Germline V lookup: CDR1 SGHRS, CDR2 YFSETQ. The length of the CDR3 is 14 residues. V was clipped by 4 bases and J by 5 bases; unmatched bases: 7. The chain's CDR3 is CASSSSRERDTQYF. CDR3 nucleotide sequence: TGCGCCAGCAGCAGTTCGCGGGAGAGAGATACGCAGTATTTT.

Only a few counts were recorded for this clone. The rearrangement links TRBV4-1 to TRBJ1-6, with D possibly TRBD1 on 6 matching bases. The germline V gene has CDR1 MGHRA and CDR2 YSYEKL. V was clipped by 3 bases and J by 7 bases, with 13 bases between them. CDR3 size: 15 residues. CDR3 coding DNA: TGCGCCAGCAGCCAGGGGACAATAGCGAATTCACCCCTCCACTTT. Amino acids: CASSQGTIANSPLHF.

The chain is built from TRBV5-1 and TRBJ1-1; 9 positions agree with TRBD1. This CDR3 region has 16 residues. J was trimmed by 5 bases and V by 1 base; bases with no gene match: 9. The germline gives CDR1 SGHRS, CDR2 YFSETQ. The CDR3: CASSLSLQGAVTEAFF. As DNA, the CDR3 is TGCGCCAGCAGCTTGAGTTTACAGGGGGCCGTAACTGAAGCTTTCTTT.

Here the CDR3 DNA reads TGTGCCTGGTGGGACCGGGCAGGGCAGTACGAGCAGTACTTC. This encodes CAWWDRAGQYEQYF. The J gene is TRBJ2-7, the V gene TRBV30, with D perhaps being TRBD1 or TRBD2 (5 bases each). The V gene's germline CDR1 is GTSNPN and CDR2 SVGIG (reference sequence). The CDR3 spans 14 residues. The V end was cut by 5 bases, the J end by 4 bases, with 18 bases between. Together with reference TRBV30 and TRBJ2-7, the CDR3 gives the full variable domain: SQTIHQWPATLVQPVGSPLSLECTVEGTSNPNLYWYRQAAGRGLQLLFYSVGIGQISSEVPQNLSASRPQDRQFILSSKKLLLSDSGFYLCAWWDRAGQYEQYFGPGTRLTVT.

The chain links TRBV4-3 to TRBJ2-1; 11 nucleotides agree with TRBD2. The CDR3 is 17 residues long. The germline CDR1 and CDR2 sequences are LGHNA and YSLEER. V was clipped by 1 base and J by 9 bases; unmatched bases: 11. CDR3 protein: CASSQGRVAGGPVEQFF. The CDR3, as DNA: TGCGCCAGCAGCCAAGGCCGTGTAGCGGGAGGGCCTGTTGAGCAGTTCTTC.

The chain combines TRBV4-2 with TRBJ2-7; 11 bases map to TRBD2. Germline V lookup: CDR1 LGHNA, CDR2 YNFKEQ. V dropped 3 bases and J dropped 0; count of bases not matched to a gene: 7. The CDR3 is made up of 17 amino acids. CDR3 residues: CASSQISGTSGSYEQYF. DNA for the CDR3: TGTGCCAGCAGCCAGATATCCGGGACTAGCGGCTCCTACGAGCAGTACTTC.

The chain recombines TRBV19 with TRBJ1-5; no clear D. V dropped 3 bases and J dropped 6 bases, with 12 bases sitting between them. CDR3 length: 14 residues. Germline V lookup: CDR1 LNHDA, CDR2 SQIVND (reference sequence). CDR3 residues: CASSITGFAQPQHF. CDR3 sequence (DNA): TGTGCCAGTAGTATCACCGGGTTTGCTCAGCCCCAGCATTTT.

The V and J genes are TRBV27 and TRBJ2-5, with 12 nucleotides matching TRBD2. The trim removed 4 bases at V and 4 bases at J, leaving 10 bases unmatched. The CDR3 extends over 17 amino acids. In germline, CDR1 is MNHEY, CDR2 SMNVEV (reference sequence). The CDR3 spells CASSSGLAGTLPETQYF. CDR3 sequence (DNA): TGTGCCAGCAGTTCCGGACTAGCGGGAACCCTCCCAGAGACCCAGTACTTC.

This chain uses TRBV6-5 with TRBJ2-7; perhaps TRBD1 as D (6 bases). The CDR3 contains 16 residues. Trimming left V 2 bases short and J 0 bases short, with 14 bases between. The V gene's germline CDR1 is MNHEY and CDR2 SVGAGI. The CDR3 sequence: CASSYLRTESSYEQYF. The CDR3 nucleotides read TGTGCCAGCAGTTACCTCCGGACAGAAAGCTCCTACGAGCAGTACTTC.

The chain combines TRBV19 with TRBJ2-2, with D perhaps TRBD2 (6 bases). Germline CDR1 is LNHDA and CDR2 is SQIVND (reference sequence). V was trimmed by 3 bases and J by 3 bases, leaving 20 bases between them. This CDR3 region has 18 residues. The CDR3 nucleotides are TGTGCCAGTAGTATGGAGGGGCAGGGCGTGAGATACACCGGGGAGCTGTTTTTT. Protein product: CASSMEGQGVRYTGELFF.

CDR3 sequence reads: CASSGGLAGVYEQYF. CDR3 in DNA: TGTGCCAGCAGTGGGGGACTAGCGGGAGTCTACGAGCAGTACTTC. The chain combines TRBV28 with TRBJ2-7, with 14 bases matching TRBD2. V shed 5 bases and J 3 bases; nucleotides not matched to a gene: 3. CDR1 and CDR2 (germline): MDHEN, SYDVKM. The CDR3 runs to 15 residues.